This entry is about one T cell receptor beta chain. Antigen: not known. This sample was included in a study of cytomegalovirus exposure and HLA in healthy donors. Overall study: Samples from HLA-typed donors yielded 65 million to 90 million unique TCRs in an early data release. Overall study results and limits: The likely origin of a cluster of highly shared sequence variants was a sequencing artifact.

CDR3 length: 11 residues. Trimming stripped 7 bases from V and 8 bases from J, with 8 bases between. CDR1 LNHNV and CDR2 YYDKDF come from the germline V gene (reference sequence). The PCR contained 60 Vbeta and 13 Jbeta primers. TCRdb's copy holds only in-frame clones and misses some; the assay was immunoSEQ multiplex PCR. The sample gives about 130,000 clones, about four fifths of which show up once; approximately 4.3% is in the top ten. The sample was PBMCs. This chain links TRBV15 with TRBJ2-2; no reliable D call. The sequence came from a man aged 30-40 years in good health. CDR3 residues: CATMARGELFF. The CDR3 DNA follows: TGTGCCACCATGGCTAGGGGGGAGCTGTTTTTT. Full variable domain (missing parts from reference TRBV15 and TRBJ2-2): DAMVIQNPRYQVTQFGKPVTLSCSQTLNHNVMYWYQQKSSQAPKLLFHYYDKDFNNEADTPDNFQSRRPNTSFCFLDIRSPGLGDTAMYLCATMARGELFFGEGSRLTVL.